The 9 T cell receptor beta chains below were found in one sample sequenced in a study of T-cell reconstitution after alpha-beta-depleted transplantation in children. Library preparation (for TCRbeta) was performed with unique molecular identifiers. TCRdb passed the PCR reads through MiXCR, listing each CDR3 protein once. The data hold some 200,000 distinct CDR3 sequences, with roughly 6% observed a single time. Specimen: PBMCs, collected before TCRalphabeta/CD19-depleted stem cell transplant. These receptors all stem from a girl in the first two years of life with combined immunodeficiency, due to receive a stem cell transplant.

J is TRBJ1-2 and V is TRBV7-9; D possibly corresponds to TRBD1 (5 bases). V was clipped by 4 bases and J by 6 bases, with 21 bases between them. Looked up from germline, CDR1 is SEHNR and CDR2 is FQNEAQ (reference sequence). CDR3 size: 16 residues. The CDR3 sequence is CASSYSLGRGQHGYTF. The CDR3 bases are TGTGCCAGCAGCTACAGTCTGGGAAGGGGTCAGCATGGCTACACCTTC.

This clonotype was recorded many times. The chain combines TRBV7-9 with TRBJ2-1, with 11 bases matching TRBD2. V was clipped by 5 bases and J by 6 bases; unmatched bases: 6. This CDR3 has 15 residues. Germline V lookup: CDR1 SEHNR, CDR2 FQNEAQ (reference sequence). The DNA for the CDR3 is TGTGCCAGCAGCCCAACTAGCGGGGGAGCCAATGAGCAGTTCTTC. It translates to CASSPTSGGANEQFF.

This clonotype was seen at least ten times. This chain connects TRBV28 to TRBJ2-7; either TRBD1 or TRBD2 may supply D (6 bases each). The germline V and J ends were trimmed by 2 bases and 4 bases, with 12 bases remaining between them. This CDR3 region has 14 residues. Germline V gene lookup returns CDR1 MDHEN and CDR2 SYDVKM. DNA for the CDR3: TGTGCCAGCAGTTTAGGGGGGCTAAGGTACGAGCAGTACTTC. Translation gives CASSLGGLRYEQYF.

This clonotype showed up many times. DNA of the CDR3: TGTGCCAGCAGTTTATGGGGACTAGCGGGAGGGCCGGGAAATGAGCAGTTCTTC. This codes for CASSLWGLAGGPGNEQFF. J is TRBJ2-1 and V is TRBV28, with 16 positions matching TRBD2. Germline V gene lookup returns CDR1 MDHEN and CDR2 SYDVKM. The junction had 6 bases not matched to a gene; V was cut back by 0 bases and J by 7 bases. The CDR3 runs 18 residues.

In its sample, this clonotype was seen many times. The chain joins TRBV9 to TRBJ2-2, with TRBD2 matching over 7 bases. V trimming: 0 bases; J trimming: 1 base; junction bases outside the gene matches: 3. Per germline, CDR1 SGDLS and CDR2 YYNGEE. The CDR3 is 16 amino acids. In DNA form, the CDR3 reads TGTGCCAGCAGCGTAGGAACTAGCGTGAACACCGGGGAGCTGTTTTTT. Its protein is CASSVGTSVNTGELFF.

This clonotype has a count of ten or more. The chain couples TRBV7-9 to TRBJ2-1; 7 bases are shared with TRBD2. CDR3 length: 15 residues. With V trimmed by 3 bases and J by 4 bases, 6 bases remained unmatched. Germline V lookup: CDR1 SEHNR, CDR2 FQNEAQ (reference sequence). The CDR3, as DNA: TGTGCCAGCAGCTTCCCCCTAGCGGCTTACAATGAGCAGTTCTTC. It encodes CASSFPLAAYNEQFF.

CDR3 nucleotides: TGTGCCAGTAGCGACAGGGCCTCCTACGAGCAGTACTTC. Translated, it gives CASSDRASYEQYF. This chain connects TRBV19 to TRBJ2-7; 7 bases agree with TRBD1. The CDR3 length is 13 residues. The germline V gene encodes CDR1 LNHDA and CDR2 SQIVND (reference sequence). J lost 0 bases, V lost 6 bases, and 2 bases had no gene match.

The chain links TRBV4-2 to TRBJ2-3; D is perhaps TRBD1 (6 bases). Germline values: CDR1 LGHNA, CDR2 YNFKEQ. The CDR3 extends over 16 amino acids. V was pared by 4 bases and J by 7 bases, with 21 bases between. In DNA, the CDR3 is TGTGCCAGCAGCCCCTGGCTCCTCTGGGGGCCGAATACGCAGTATTTT. Translating gives CASSPWLLWGPNTQYF.

This clonotype occurred many times. The genes are TRBV16 and TRBJ2-1; 10 nucleotides align to TRBD1. Germline V lookup: CDR1 KGHSY, CDR2 FQNENV. CDR3 size: 13 residues. Germline trimming cut 4 bases from V and 6 bases from J; bases unmatched to any gene: 0. The CDR3: CASSRDRGNEQFF. The CDR3 DNA reads as TGTGCCAGCAGCCGGGACAGGGGCAATGAGCAGTTCTTC. The variable domain in full, with the rest retrieved from reference TRBV16 and TRBJ2-1, is GEEVAQTPKHLVRGEGQKAKLYCAPIKGHSYVFWYQQVLKNEFKFLISFQNENVFDETGMPKERFSAKCLPNSPCSLEIQATKLEDSAVYFCASSRDRGNEQFFGPGTRLTVL.